The 14 T cell receptor beta chains below all came from one sample that was sequenced in a study of molecular identifiers for immune sequencing clone quantification. One entry per CDR3 protein, called by TCRdb with MiXCR from the PCR reads. In the table there are under 650,000 distinct CDR3 sequences, just under 20% of which are singletons. Sequenced: naive CD8+ T cells from blood, with Jurkat cell RNA spiked in. Noted subset: FACS-sorted CD8+CD4-CCR7+CD45RA+ naive T cells. The receptors here all came from a human donor in good health. Some libraries in this study had Jurkat cell RNA spiked in.

A word on this clonotype: A much bigger clone sits one base away, suggesting this may be a read error. This rearrangement joins TRBV29-1 to TRBJ2-3; tentatively, D is TRBD1 or TRBD2 (5 bases each). Germline values: CDR1 SQVTM, CDR2 ANQGSEA. The CDR3 covers 12 residues. DNA for the CDR3: TGCAACGTTGTGACGGGTGGGGGTACGCAGTATTTT. Amino acids: CNVVTGGGTQYF.

This clonotype was counted many times. V and J are TRBV4-1 and TRBJ1-5; D unclear. The CDR3 covers 13 residues. Germline-derived CDR1 and CDR2 are MGHRA and YSYEKL. V gave up 1 base and J gave up 7 bases, with 8 bases separating them. In nucleotides, the CDR3 is TGCGCCAGCAGCCAAGGTGTTGGACAGCCCCAGCATTTT. It translates to CASSQGVGQPQHF.

Ten or more counts support this clonotype. The CDR3 loop is CASSVGSGGPTDTQYF. In DNA, the CDR3 is TGTGCCAGCAGCGTAGGTAGCGGGGGCCCCACAGATACGCAGTATTTT. The V gene is TRBV9, the J gene TRBJ2-3; 9 bases map to TRBD2. The V segment lost 0 bases and the J segment 2 bases; nucleotides outside the gene matches: 4. Per germline, CDR1 SGDLS and CDR2 YYNGEE. The CDR3 length is 16 residues.

The chain has TRBV4-1 and TRBJ2-1; 11 bases are a match to TRBD2. V lost 4 bases and J lost 9; bases outside the gene matches: 8. The germline gives CDR1 MGHRA, CDR2 YSYEKL. The CDR3 sequence is 15 residues long. CDR3 loop: CASSPTSGRGGEQFF. For the CDR3, the DNA is TGCGCCAGCAGCCCTACTAGCGGGAGAGGAGGTGAGCAGTTCTTC.

The chain uses TRBV7-9 and TRBJ2-7, with unresolved D. Germline CDR1 and CDR2: SEHNR and FQNEAQ (reference sequence). This CDR3 region has 15 residues. V dropped 3 bases and J dropped 2 bases, with 14 bases sitting between them. The CDR3 here is CASSFPVSQPYEQYF. The CDR3 coding sequence is TGTGCCAGCAGCTTCCCCGTCAGCCAACCCTACGAGCAGTACTTC. The full variable domain, with the rest looked up from reference TRBV7-9 and TRBJ2-7, is DTGVSQNPRHKITKRGQNVTFRCDPISEHNRLYWYRQTLGQGPEFLTYFQNEAQLEKSRLLSDRFSAERPKGSFSTLEIQRTEQGDSAMYLCASSFPVSQPYEQYFGPGTRLTVT.

The CDR3: CASSPSGQLRGEAFF. For the CDR3, the DNA is TGTGCCAGCAGTCCATCCGGACAGCTCCGTGGTGAAGCTTTCTTT. This chain uses TRBV12-3 or TRBV12-4 with TRBJ1-1, with D possibly TRBD1 on 6 matching bases. V lost 5 bases and J lost 7, with 20 bases in between. The CDR3 runs to 15 residues.

This clonotype appeared many times. The CDR3 loop reads CASSGTGVNTEAFF. The CDR3, as DNA: TGTGCCAGCTCCGGGACAGGGGTGAACACTGAAGCTTTCTTT. This rearrangement joins TRBV14 to TRBJ1-1; 10 bases line up with TRBD1. V lost 8 bases, J lost 0 bases, and 3 bases stayed unmatched. The CDR3 is 14 residues long. CDR1 is SGHDN and CDR2 is FVKESK in the germline V gene.

The sample holds many counts of this clonotype. This chain uses TRBV30 with TRBJ1-5; 10 nucleotides align to TRBD1. V shed 5 bases, J shed 10 bases, and the junction held 11 bases outside the gene matches. Germline V gene sequence: CDR1 GTSNPN, CDR2 SVGIG (reference sequence). The CDR3 totals 14 residues. The CDR3 is CAWDSGQGLEPQHF. CDR3 DNA: TGTGCCTGGGACTCGGGACAGGGGCTGGAACCCCAGCATTTT.

Turning to this clonotype: Since no conserved phenylalanine or tryptophan closes the CDR3, a read error is the likely cause. J is TRBJ2-1 and V is TRBV5-8, with 8 bases identical to TRBD1. The CDR3 has 15 residues. Germline values: CDR1 SGHTS, CDR2 YDEGEE. V dropped 2 bases and J dropped 0; count of bases not matched to a gene: 1. The CDR3 coding sequence is TGTGCCAGCAGCTTCACAGGGGGCTCCTACAATGAGCAGTTCTCC. Residues: CASSFTGGSYNEQFS.

A single count supports this clonotype. V and J are TRBV6-6 and TRBJ2-2, with unresolved D. Trimming removed 6 bases from V and 1 base from J, with 6 bases in between. The CDR3 sequence is 13 residues long. The germline V gene has CDR1 MNHNY and CDR2 SVGAGI (reference sequence). The CDR3 sequence: CASRPGNTGELFF. The CDR3 region has the DNA TGTGCCAGCAGACCAGGGAACACCGGGGAGCTGTTTTTT.

Points on this clonotype: Since a much larger clone is just one base distant, this may be a read error. The chain has TRBV29-1 and TRBJ1-1; TRBD1 matches at 9 bases. Looked up from germline, CDR1 is SQVTM and CDR2 is ANQGSEA. The CDR3 is 13 amino acids. In DNA, the CDR3 is TGCGGCGGGACAGGGCCGATGAACACTGAAGCTTTCTTT. Translated: CGGTGPMNTEAFF.

The chain links TRBV6-1 to TRBJ2-3, with 10 bases identical to TRBD2. The trim removed 3 bases at V and 2 bases at J, leaving 11 bases unmatched. This CDR3 is built from 18 residues. Germline V gene lookup returns CDR1 MNHNS and CDR2 SASEGT. This CDR3 reads CASSDSLLAGGYTDTQYF. CDR3 DNA sequence: TGTGCCAGCAGTGACTCTCTATTAGCGGGGGGATACACAGATACGCAGTATTTT.

This clonotype was seen a few times. V usage is TRBV27 and J usage is TRBJ2-1, with D possibly matching TRBD2 (5 bases). From germline, CDR1 is MNHEY and CDR2 SMNVEV (reference sequence). Between the trimmed V and J ends, which lost 5 bases and 5 bases, there was a span of 13 bases. There are 14 residues in the CDR3. CDR3 DNA sequence: TGTGCCAGCAGTACCCCGTGGGGAGACAATGAGCAGTTCTTC. Amino acids: CASSTPWGDNEQFF.

This clonotype has a handful of counts. The chain employs TRBV27 and TRBJ2-6, with D perhaps matching TRBD2 (5 bases). This CDR3 is 16 amino acids long. The V and J ends lost 7 bases and 0 bases respectively, with 13 bases between them. Germline V lookup: CDR1 MNHEY, CDR2 SMNVEV (reference sequence). For the CDR3, the DNA is TGTGCCAGCAACCAAATCAGCGGCTCTGGGGCCAACGTCCTGACTTTC. It codes for CASNQISGSGANVLTF.